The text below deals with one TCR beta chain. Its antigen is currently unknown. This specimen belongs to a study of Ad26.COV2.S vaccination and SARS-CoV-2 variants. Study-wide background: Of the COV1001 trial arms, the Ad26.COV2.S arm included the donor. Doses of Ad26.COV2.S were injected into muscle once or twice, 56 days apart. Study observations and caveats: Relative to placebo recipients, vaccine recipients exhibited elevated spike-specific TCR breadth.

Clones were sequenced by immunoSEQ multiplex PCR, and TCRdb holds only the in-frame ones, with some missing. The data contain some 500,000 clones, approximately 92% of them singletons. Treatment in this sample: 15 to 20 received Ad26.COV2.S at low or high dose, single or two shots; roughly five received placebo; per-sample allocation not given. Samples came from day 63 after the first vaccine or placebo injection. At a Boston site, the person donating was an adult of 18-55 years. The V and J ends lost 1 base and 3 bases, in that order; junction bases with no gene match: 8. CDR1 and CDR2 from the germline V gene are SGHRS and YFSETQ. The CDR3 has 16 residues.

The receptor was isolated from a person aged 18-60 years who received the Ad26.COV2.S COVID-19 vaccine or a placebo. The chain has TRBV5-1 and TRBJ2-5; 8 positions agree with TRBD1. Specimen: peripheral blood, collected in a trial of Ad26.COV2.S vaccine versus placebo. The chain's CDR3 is CASSLSAGGAEETQYF. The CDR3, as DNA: TGCGCCAGCAGCTTGTCGGCAGGGGGCGCCGAAGAGACCCAGTACTTC.